This is a list of T cell receptor beta chains from one sample in a study of early T cells in non-severe SARS-CoV-2 infection. One entry per CDR3 protein results from TCRdb running MiXCR on the 5' RACE reads. This table has some 60,000 distinct CDR3 sequences, roughly a tenth appearing once. Specimen: whole blood. The receptors derive from an adult who was a healthcare worker with PCR-confirmed SARS-CoV-2 infection or an uninfected control (not recorded which). The CDR3 runs from the conserved cysteine through the conserved F or W. Each record gives: clone size, J gene, D gene, V gene, CDR3 DNA, CDR3 protein. D genes are given only for firm matches. Rows may omit the clone size; those that give it use once, few, many or a size class.

>many|TRBJ1-6|.|TRBV6-5
TGTGCCAGCAGTACCGGACTGCCGCCCAATTCACCCCTCCACTTT
CASSTGLPPNSPLHF
>.|TRBJ2-2|TRBD1|TRBV2
TGTGCCAGCAGTGAATTAATAGGGGGCTACACCGGGGAGCTGTTTTTT
CASSELIGGYTGELFF
>.|TRBJ2-1|TRBD2|TRBV11-1
TGTGCCAGCAGCTCTCCAATCGGGACTAGCGGCTATGAGCAGTTCTTC
CASSSPIGTSGYEQFF
>many|TRBJ2-5|.|TRBV27
TGTGCCAGCAGTTTATCGGTCCCGATGGAAGAGACCCAGTACTTC
CASSLSVPMEETQYF
>many|TRBJ1-2|.|TRBV6-2/TRBV6-3
TGTGCCAGCAGTTACGGGGCGCCCGGCTACACCTTC
CASSYGAPGYTF
>many|TRBJ2-3|TRBD1|TRBV5-1
TGCGCCAGCAGCTCTACAGGGGGCGCCCCTAGCACAGATACGCAGTATTTT
CASSSTGGAPSTDTQYF
>.|TRBJ1-4|TRBD1|TRBV29-1
TGCAGCGTTGTCGGGACAGCCGAAAAACTGTTTTTT
CSVVGTAEKLFF
>.|TRBJ1-5|.|TRBV29-1
TGCAGCGTTCGCCAGGGATTGGGTAGCAATCAGCCCCAGCATTTT
CSVRQGLGSNQPQHF
>.|TRBJ2-1|.|TRBV12-3/TRBV12-4
TGTGCCAGCAGTTTAGTGGCGGACAATGAGCAGTTCTTC
CASSLVADNEQFF
>.|TRBJ2-7|TRBD1|TRBV6-5
TGTGCCAGCAGTTACAGGGACAGCAGCCTATACGAGCAGTACTTC
CASSYRDSSLYEQYF
>.|TRBJ1-2|TRBD1|TRBV19
TGTGCCAGTACCTTCGGGACAGCGTATGGCTACACCTTC
CASTFGTAYGYTF
>few|TRBJ2-5|.|TRBV7-2
TGTGCCAGCAGCTTAGTTCACCAAGAGACCCAGTACTTC
CASSLVHQETQYF
>many|TRBJ2-1|.|TRBV5-1
TGCGCCAGCAGCTTGGCAGGGTCTTACAATGAGCAGTTCTTC
CASSLAGSYNEQFF
>many|TRBJ1-2|.|TRBV10-3
TGTGCCATCAGTGAGGACGGATCCTATGGCTACACCTTC
CAISEDGSYGYTF
>.|TRBJ1-1|TRBD1|TRBV5-1
TGCGCCAGCGGCTACTTACAGGGGGGCGGCACTGAAGCTTTCTTT
CASGYLQGGGTEAFF
>few|TRBJ2-7|TRBD2|TRBV12-3/TRBV12-4
TGTGCCAGCAGTTTTTTTCCGGGACTAGATTCTAACGAGCAGTACTTC
CASSFFPGLDSNEQYF
>many|TRBJ1-2|TRBD1|TRBV6-6
TGTGCCAGCGCCCCTCCGGGACAGTCCTATGGCTACACCTTC
CASAPPGQSYGYTF
>many|TRBJ2-6|TRBD2|TRBV19
TGTGCCTCCCAGCGGGGGCTTAGCTCTGGGGCCAACGTCCTGACTTTC
CASQRGLSSGANVLTF
>many|TRBJ2-7|TRBD1|TRBV20-1
TGCAGTGCCACCGGGACAGGGGCGATAGAGCAGTACTTC
CSATGTGAIEQYF
>.|TRBJ1-2|.|TRBV7-2
TGTGCCAGCAGCTTAACCCGACAGGCAGCTAACTATGGCTACACCTTC
CASSLTRQAANYGYTF
>.|TRBJ2-3|TRBD2|TRBV7-2
TGTGCCAGCAGCTTAACCGGGACTAGCGGCATAAACACAGATACGCAGTATTTT
CASSLTGTSGINTDTQYF
>.|TRBJ2-7|.|TRBV6-6
TGTGCCAGCACCGACAGGATCTACGAGCAGTACTTC
CASTDRIYEQYF
>many|TRBJ2-3|TRBD2|TRBV7-9
TGTGCCAGCAGCGCTACGAAACTAGCGGGAAGGTTAGATACGCAGTATTTT
CASSATKLAGRLDTQYF
>.|TRBJ2-2|.|TRBV30
TGTGCCTGCCCCAGGGGGGGGACTAACACCGGGGAGCTGTTTTTT
CACPRGGTNTGELFF
>few|TRBJ2-7|TRBD1|TRBV4-1
TGCGCCAGCAGCCAAGGCCCAGGGGGCTCGTACGAGCAGTACTTC
CASSQGPGGSYEQYF
>.|TRBJ1-1|.|TRBV12-3/TRBV12-4
TGTGCCAGCAGACCCACTGGTACAGGGCGGTACACTGAAGCTTTCTTT
CASRPTGTGRYTEAFF
>many|TRBJ2-1|.|TRBV5-6
TGTGCCAGCAGCTTGGACACGCTCCCATACAATGAGCAGTTCTTC
CASSLDTLPYNEQFF
>few|TRBJ2-1|.|TRBV10-3
TGTGCCATCAGTGAGCCGCGACTGACTGCCTACAATGAGCAGTTCTTC
CAISEPRLTAYNEQFF
>many|TRBJ2-7|TRBD1|TRBV5-1
TGCGCCAGCAGCCTGACAGGGCCGCAATACGAGCAGTACTTC
CASSLTGPQYEQYF
>few|TRBJ2-2|TRBD1|TRBV7-7
TGTGCTAGCAGCTTAACCGGGACAGGAACCGGGGAGCTGTTTTTT
CASSLTGTGTGELFF
>many|TRBJ2-7|.|TRBV7-8
TGTGCCAGCAGCTTCCCTGGGGAGCAGTACTTC
CASSFPGEQYF
>few|TRBJ2-7|TRBD2|TRBV7-6
TGTGCCAGCAGCCCAGGGGCGACGGGAGGGCAGTACGAGCAGTACTTC
CASSPGATGGQYEQYF
>many|TRBJ2-7|.|TRBV4-1
TGCGCCAGCAGCCAAGGGTCGAGAACCCTCTACGAGCAGTACTTC
CASSQGSRTLYEQYF
>many|TRBJ2-1|.|TRBV15
TGTGCCACCAGCAGAGATCGCGAGATTCTCAATGAGCAGTTCTTC
CATSRDREILNEQFF
>many|TRBJ1-2|TRBD1|TRBV19
TGTGCCAGTAGTCTCCGGACAGGGGCCTATGGCTACACCTTC
CASSLRTGAYGYTF
>.|TRBJ2-2|.|TRBV24-1
TGTGCCACCAGGGGATCTGGCGGGCGTCCGAACACCGGGGAGCTGTTTTTT
CATRGSGGRPNTGELFF
>once|TRBJ2-5|TRBD1|TRBV20-1
TGCAGTGCTCCCGGGACAGGGGCTTCGACCCAGTACTTC
CSAPGTGASTQYF
>.|TRBJ2-5|.|TRBV6-5
TGTGCCAGCAGTTACGGGCTACTCTTAACCCAGTACTTC
CASSYGLLLTQYF
>many|TRBJ1-3|.|TRBV7-3
TGTGCCAGCAGCTTAAATGGCGCTGGCTCTGGAAACACCATATATTTT
CASSLNGAGSGNTIYF
>many|TRBJ2-1|TRBD2|TRBV28
TGTGCCAGCAGTTTAACGGGAGGGAGCTCCTACAATGAGCAGTTCTTC
CASSLTGGSSYNEQFF
>many|TRBJ2-7|TRBD2|TRBV12-3/TRBV12-4
TGTGCCAGCAGGTCTAGCGGGAGCTCCTACGAGCAGTACTTC
CASRSSGSSYEQYF
>many|TRBJ2-7|TRBD2|TRBV7-2
TGTGCCAGCAGCCCCAGACTAGCGGGAGGGAGGTACGAGCAGTACTTC
CASSPRLAGGRYEQYF
>many|TRBJ2-2|TRBD2|TRBV19
TGTGCCAGTAGTATTGGGCCAGCGGGAGGGAGGCCCGGGGAGCTGTTTTTT
CASSIGPAGGRPGELFF
>.|TRBJ2-1|.|TRBV7-2
TGTGCCAGCAGCCTCGACGATTGGGGGTCGAAGTTCTTC
CASSLDDWGSKFF
>few|TRBJ2-6|.|TRBV7-9
TGTGCCAGCAGCCTGACCGCTAGCTCTGGGGCCAACGTCCTGACTTTC
CASSLTASSGANVLTF
>many|TRBJ2-2|TRBD2|TRBV9
TGTGCCAGCAGCGCGGGACTACGGAACACCGGGGAGCTGTTTTTT
CASSAGLRNTGELFF
>few|TRBJ2-1|TRBD2|TRBV29-1
TGCAGCGTCGCGGGAGTAGGTGGTTACAATGAGCAGTTCTTC
CSVAGVGGYNEQFF
>few|TRBJ1-1|.|TRBV7-3
TGTGCCAGCAGCGGACTCCTGGGCAGCACTGAAGCTTTCTTT
CASSGLLGSTEAFF
>few|TRBJ2-6|TRBD1|TRBV27
TGTGCCAGCGGGGGGACAGGTTTTTTACGCACTGGGGCCAACGTCCTGACTTTC
CASGGTGFLRTGANVLTF
>many|TRBJ2-7|.|TRBV5-1
TGCGCCAGCAGCTTCGCGGATTCGCGCTACGAGCAGTACTTC
CASSFADSRYEQYF
>.|TRBJ2-7|TRBD1|TRBV10-3
TGTGCCATCAGTGAGGGGGGACAGGGCTACGAGCAGTACTTC
CAISEGGQGYEQYF
>few|TRBJ2-3|.|TRBV12-3/TRBV12-4
TGTGCCAGCAGTTTTTTTGGGGGGAGACACCATGAAGACACAGATACGCAGTATTTT
CASSFFGGRHHEDTDTQYF